The clone carrying this T cell receptor beta chain was observed a few times. This sample was taken from a study of patients and donors after allogeneic stem cell transplantation. TCRdb analysed the RT-PCR reads with MiXCR anew, one entry per CDR3 protein. This repertoire shows 410,000 or so distinct CDR3 sequences, roughly 17% found once; its top ten account for about 7%. The germline gives CDR1 LNHNV, CDR2 YYDKDF (reference sequence). V lost 5 bases, J lost 9 bases, and 6 bases stayed unmatched. CDR3 size: 14 residues. The sequence was obtained from a human donor who was either an allogeneic HSCT recipient or a stem cell or donor lymphocyte infusion donor (not recorded which). It is not recorded whose cells these are; they may come from a transplant donor. This chain links TRBV15 with TRBJ1-6; 8 bases agree with TRBD1. The sequenced sample was blood, either unsorted or a sorted T cell fraction (not recorded which). The CDR3: CATSGRDRTSPLHF. The DNA for the CDR3 is TGTGCCACCAGCGGTAGGGACAGGACTTCACCCCTCCACTTT.